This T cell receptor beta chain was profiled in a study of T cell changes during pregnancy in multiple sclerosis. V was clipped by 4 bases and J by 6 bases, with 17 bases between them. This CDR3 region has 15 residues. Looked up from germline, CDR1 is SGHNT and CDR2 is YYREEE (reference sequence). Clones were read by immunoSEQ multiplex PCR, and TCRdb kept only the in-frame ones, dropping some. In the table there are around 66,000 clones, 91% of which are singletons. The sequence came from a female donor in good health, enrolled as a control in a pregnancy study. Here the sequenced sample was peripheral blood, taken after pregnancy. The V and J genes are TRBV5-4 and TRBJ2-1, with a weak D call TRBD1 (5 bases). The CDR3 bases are TGTGCCAGCAGCCCGACAACCAAGGGGCTCAATGAGCAGTTCTTC. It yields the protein CASSPTTKGLNEQFF.